This T cell receptor (beta chain) was sequenced for a study of cytomegalovirus exposure and HLA in healthy donors. About the research overall: As released early, the data held 70 million to 95 million unique TCRs from HLA-typed donors.

The J segment lost 2 bases and the V segment lost 6 bases, leaving 7 bases of the junction unmatched. The germline V gene has CDR1 MDHEN and CDR2 SYDVKM. CDR3 length: 14 residues. PCR was performed using 60 Vbeta and 13 Jbeta primers. Sequencing was performed with immunoSEQ multiplex PCR; in TCRdb, only in-frame clones are kept and a portion is missing. The data show under 150,000 clones, roughly 82% seen once. Only a few counts were recorded for this clone. This sequence originates from a male donor in good health and CMV-seropositive. This chain joins TRBV28 and TRBJ2-7, with 7 bases matching TRBD2. Input material: PBMCs. CDR3 bases: TGTGCCAGCAGACGGGAGGACGGCGCCTACGAGCAGTACTTC. It yields the protein CASRREDGAYEQYF. The entire variable domain, with the rest obtained from reference TRBV28 and TRBJ2-7, is as follows: DVKVTQSSRYLVKRTGEKVFLECVQDMDHENMFWYRQDPGLGLRLIYFSYDVKMKEKGDIPEGYSVSREKKERFSLILESASTNQTSMYLCASRREDGAYEQYFGPGTRLTVT.